This T cell receptor beta chain was profiled in a study of yellow fever vaccine responses in identical twins. Study-wide findings and caveats: Reportedly, the T cell response mounted by twins to vaccine seemed partly convergent, partly personalized.

Each CDR3 protein is one row after TCRdb ran MiXCR on the RT-PCR reads. The sample contains about 23,000 distinct CDR3 sequences, around 77% of which appear only once. The CDR3 runs to 14 residues. Germline V gene sequence: CDR1 SGHAT, CDR2 FQDESV (reference sequence). V was cut by 5 bases and J by 7 bases, with 17 bases left in between. Of note for this clonotype: The antigen is unknown.

The material was T cells from blood (PBMCs), unsorted or a sorted subset (not recorded which), obtained before or after yellow fever vaccination (not recorded which). The rearrangement links TRBV11-1 to TRBJ2-5, with D possibly TRBD2 on 6 matching bases. The clonotype comes from a woman aged 18-29 years who received the yellow fever vaccine. CDR3: CASSHTQEGWTQYF. The CDR3 nucleotides read TGTGCCAGCAGCCATACCCAGGAGGGATGGACCCAGTACTTC.